This TCR beta chain was observed in a study of siplizumab effects on memory and regulatory T cells. The V segment lost 2 bases and the J segment 5 bases; nucleotides outside the gene matches: 7. The CDR3 loop spans 16 amino acids. The germline V gene encodes CDR1 SQVTM and CDR2 ANQGSEA. Repertoires were generated with immunoSEQ multiplex PCR, while TCRdb's copy carries only in-frame clones and drops some. The profile shows about 100,000 clones, 75% to 95% of them singletons. Sequencing was carried out using CD4+ T cells sorted from blood. The TCR comes from a human donor in good health. Some clones in this sample may be carry-over from other donors' samples. The chain is built from TRBV29-1 and TRBJ2-5, with 14 bases aligning to TRBD2. The CDR3: CSVEKGTSGRAETQYF. The CDR3 bases are TGCAGCGTTGAAAAAGGGACTAGCGGGAGAGCGGAGACCCAGTACTTC.